These 21 T cell receptor beta chains originate from one sample sequenced in a study of CD8 T cells in Susac syndrome. Roughly 0.45 to 1 ug RNA was reverse transcribed with random hexamers. One entry per CDR3 protein results from TCRdb running MiXCR on the immunoSEQ multiplex PCR reads. The data show just over 150,000 distinct CDR3 sequences, with approximately 96% seen just once and around 0.21% held by the top ten. The sequencing sample was made of CD8+ T cells from PBMCs. These receptor sequences come from a human donor with multiple sclerosis.

The chain couples TRBV27 to TRBJ1-3; unclear D gene. The germline CDR1 and CDR2 sequences are MNHEY and SMNVEV (reference sequence). V gave up 0 bases and J gave up 3 bases, with 9 bases separating them. The CDR3 totals 15 residues. CDR3 bases: TGTGCCAGCAGTTTATCGGGTGCTGGTGGAAACACCATATATTTT. It specifies CASSLSGAGGNTIYF.

The chain joins TRBV7-8 to TRBJ1-3; maybe TRBD1 (5 bases). V lost 5 bases and J 3 bases, leaving 14 bases between the germline ends. CDR1 is SGHVS, CDR2 FQNEAQ, per germline. The CDR3 has 15 amino acids. CDR3 nucleotide sequence: TGTGCCAGCAGCCAAAGTGCAGGGATTGGAAACACCATATATTTT. This sequence encodes CASSQSAGIGNTIYF.

V usage is TRBV13 and J usage is TRBJ2-7, with TRBD2 matching 14 bases. The CDR3 contains 16 residues. Losses at the gene ends were 5 bases for V and 6 bases for J; bases not matched to a gene: 9. The germline V gene has CDR1 PRHDT and CDR2 FYEKMQ (reference sequence). The CDR3 here is CASSPTRLAGGGEQYF. The DNA of the CDR3 is TGTGCCAGCAGCCCCACGAGACTAGCGGGGGGGGGCGAGCAGTACTTC.

The chain combines TRBV14 with TRBJ2-2, with a possible D match to TRBD1 (6 bases). Trimming removed 3 bases at V and 1 base at J, with 12 bases between. The CDR3 runs to 16 residues. Germline CDR1 reads SGHDN; CDR2 reads FVKESK. CDR3 region: CASSQRRTVNTGELFF. The CDR3 DNA reads as TGTGCCAGCAGCCAGCGGAGGACAGTGAACACCGGGGAGCTGTTTTTT. Supplemented by reference TRBV14 and TRBJ2-2, the full variable domain reads EAGVTQFPSHSVIEKGQTVTLRCDPISGHDNLYWYRRVMGKEIKFLLHFVKESKQDESGMPNNRFLAERTGGTYSTLKVQPAELEDSGVYFCASSQRRTVNTGELFFGEGSRLTVL.

This chain connects TRBV27 to TRBJ2-5; 7 bases fit TRBD2. CDR1 MNHEY and CDR2 SMNVEV come from the germline V gene (reference sequence). The CDR3 covers 17 residues. The V and J ends lost 6 bases and 3 bases, in that order; junction bases with no gene match: 16. This CDR3 reads CASRRLAYGVTEETQYF. For the CDR3, the DNA is TGTGCCAGCAGGCGACTAGCTTACGGTGTGACGGAAGAGACCCAGTACTTC.

The chain joins TRBV9 to TRBJ1-4; 8 positions agree with TRBD1. V lost 4 bases to trimming and J lost 7 bases; unmatched junction nucleotides: 9. The CDR3 has 15 amino acids. CDR1 SGDLS and CDR2 YYNGEE come from the germline V gene. The CDR3 region is CASSPWTGRGEKLFF. The CDR3, as DNA: TGTGCCAGCAGCCCCTGGACAGGGCGGGGTGAAAAACTGTTTTTT.

The chain has TRBV6-5 and TRBJ2-4; perhaps TRBD1 as D (6 bases). CDR3 length equals 16 residues. Germline CDR1 and CDR2: MNHEY and SVGAGI. V dropped 4 bases and J dropped 1 base, with 14 bases sitting between them. The CDR3 DNA reads as TGTGCCAGCAGTTTGGACAGATTTGGGGCCAAAAACATTCAGTACTTC. It is translated as CASSLDRFGAKNIQYF.

The chain employs TRBV7-8 and TRBJ2-5, with 7 bases matching TRBD2. The CDR3 is 16 amino acids. Germline values: CDR1 SGHVS, CDR2 FQNEAQ. V trimming: 5 bases; J trimming: 5 bases; junction bases outside the gene matches: 14. As DNA, the CDR3 is TGTGCCAGCAGCCCCACCCTCGAGGGTAGCGGGGAGACCCAGTACTTC. Protein: CASSPTLEGSGETQYF.

J is TRBJ2-5 and V is TRBV20-1; 7 bases are shared with TRBD1. CDR1 is DFQATT and CDR2 is SNEGSKA in the germline V gene (reference sequence). The CDR3 runs to 22 residues. After removal of 0 bases from V and 2 bases from J, the junction contained 27 bases not matched to a gene. CDR3 nucleotides: TGCAGTGCTAGAGATCCTGACAGGGTGTTGACCCGGGGCTCAGCAAAACAAGAGACCCAGTACTTC. Its translation: CSARDPDRVLTRGSAKQETQYF.

The chain has TRBV25-1 and TRBJ1-5; D might be TRBD1 (5 bases). This CDR3 comprises 15 residues. Trimming stripped 0 bases from V and 5 bases from J, with 11 bases between. The V gene's germline CDR1 is MGHDK and CDR2 SYGVNS. The DNA of the CDR3 is TGTGCCAGCAGTGAATACCCAGGGAGCGATCAGCCCCAGCATTTT. Translation gives CASSEYPGSDQPQHF.

The table lists this clonotype with a count of one. The rearrangement links TRBV29-1 to TRBJ2-1; D is possibly TRBD1 or TRBD2 (6 bases each). The V gene lost 6 bases and the J gene lost 1 base, with 19 bases spanning the gap. This CDR3 has 16 amino acids. Germline loops: CDR1 SQVTM, CDR2 ANQGSEA. The CDR3 reads CSVGGFGIGSYNEQFF. In nucleotides, the CDR3 is TGCAGCGTGGGGGGCTTTGGGATAGGGTCCTACAATGAGCAGTTCTTC.

The CDR3: CASSYGRGDTEAFF. In DNA, the CDR3 is TGTGCCAGCAGTTACGGCAGGGGGGACACTGAAGCTTTCTTT. The V gene is TRBV6-5, the J gene TRBJ1-1; 7 nucleotides agree with TRBD1. This CDR3 has 14 amino acids. V was pared by 2 bases and J by 3 bases, with 3 bases of the junction left unmatched. Germline V lookup: CDR1 MNHEY, CDR2 SVGAGI.

The rearrangement uses TRBV3-1 and TRBJ2-2, with 11 bases lining up with TRBD2. Per germline, CDR1 LGHDT and CDR2 YNNKEL (reference sequence). This CDR3 has 16 amino acids. V was pared by 5 bases and J by 5 bases, with 7 bases of the junction left unmatched. This CDR3 reads CASSGASGGPTGELFF. For the CDR3, the DNA is TGTGCCAGCAGCGGGGCTAGCGGGGGGCCTACCGGGGAGCTGTTTTTT.

In its sample, this clonotype was seen once. CDR3 protein: CATSRDLSYNEQFF. CDR3 nucleotide sequence: TGTGCCACCAGCAGAGATCTCAGCTACAATGAGCAGTTCTTC. The V gene is TRBV15, the J gene TRBJ2-1; D uncertain. Per germline, CDR1 LNHNV and CDR2 YYDKDF (reference sequence). V was shortened by 0 bases and J by 3 bases, with 6 bases between the two germline ends. The CDR3 is made up of 14 amino acids.

The chain combines TRBV19 with TRBJ2-5; 7 nucleotides align to TRBD1. Unmatched junction bases numbered 8, after V lost 5 bases and J lost 2 bases. Germline-derived CDR1 and CDR2 are LNHDA and SQIVND (reference sequence). The CDR3 sequence is 15 residues long. CDR3 protein: CASSVDLGQQETQYF. Here the CDR3 DNA reads TGTGCCAGTAGTGTCGATTTGGGACAGCAAGAGACCCAGTACTTC.

The chain is built from TRBV30 and TRBJ2-7; no clear D. This CDR3 is 14 amino acids long. Germline CDR1 reads GTSNPN; CDR2 reads SVGIG (reference sequence). V lost 0 bases, J lost 5 bases, and 14 bases lay in between. The CDR3 DNA follows: TGTGCCTGGAGTGTACTTGCCCCCGGCAACGAGCAGTACTTC. It codes for CAWSVLAPGNEQYF. The full variable domain, with the rest looked up from reference TRBV30 and TRBJ2-7, is SQTIHQWPATLVQPVGSPLSLECTVEGTSNPNLYWYRQAAGRGLQLLFYSVGIGQISSEVPQNLSASRPQDRQFILSSKKLLLSDSGFYLCAWSVLAPGNEQYFGPGTRLTVT.

The chain employs TRBV7-6 and TRBJ2-5, with D uncertain. Germline V gene data show CDR1 as SGHVS and CDR2 as FNYEAQ. V was pared by 0 bases and J by 1 base, with 9 bases between. The length of the CDR3 is 15 residues. The CDR3 region has the DNA TGTGCCAGCAGCTTAGCGGCGGTTTTCCAAGAGACCCAGTACTTC. Amino acid sequence: CASSLAAVFQETQYF.

The V gene is TRBV9, the J gene TRBJ2-5; 10 bases map to TRBD2. This CDR3 has 18 amino acids. V shed 0 bases and J 0 bases; nucleotides not matched to a gene: 8. Germline V CDR1 and CDR2: SGDLS, YYNGEE. This CDR3 reads CASSVAARTSGDQETQYF. CDR3 in DNA: TGTGCCAGCAGCGTAGCCGCCCGGACTAGCGGTGACCAAGAGACCCAGTACTTC.

The chain has TRBV29-1 and TRBJ2-2; D might be TRBD1 (6 bases). The V and J ends lost 2 bases and 2 bases respectively, with 9 bases between them. The CDR3 is 14 residues long. CDR1 is SQVTM, CDR2 ANQGSEA, per germline. The CDR3 loop reads CSVEQGINTGELFF. DNA for the CDR3: TGCAGCGTTGAACAGGGGATTAACACCGGGGAGCTGTTTTTT.

This clonotype was observed a single time. J is TRBJ2-1 and V is TRBV12-3 or TRBV12-4; D unclear. V dropped 6 bases and J dropped 8 bases, with 14 bases sitting between them. The CDR3 has 13 residues. The CDR3 DNA is TGTGCCAGCAGCCCCGCTACGCTGTATGAGCAGTTCTTC. This gives the protein CASSPATLYEQFF.

This clonotype has a handful of counts. CDR3 nucleotides: TGTGCCAGCAGTTTTGGGGGGTCACCCCTCCACTTT. It encodes CASSFGGSPLHF. This chain links TRBV12-3 or TRBV12-4 with TRBJ1-6, with D possibly TRBD1 on 5 matching bases. The CDR3 has 12 amino acids. The V gene lost 3 bases and the J gene lost 10 bases, with 7 bases spanning the gap.